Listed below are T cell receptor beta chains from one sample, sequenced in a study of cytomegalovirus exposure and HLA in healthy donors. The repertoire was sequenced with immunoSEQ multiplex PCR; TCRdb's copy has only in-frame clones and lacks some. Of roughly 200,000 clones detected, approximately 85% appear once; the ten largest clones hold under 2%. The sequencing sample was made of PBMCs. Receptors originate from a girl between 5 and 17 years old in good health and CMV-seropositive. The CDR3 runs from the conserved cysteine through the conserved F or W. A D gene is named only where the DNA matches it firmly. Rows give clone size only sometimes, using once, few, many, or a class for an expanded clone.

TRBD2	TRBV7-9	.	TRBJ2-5	CASSLGASGGVYQETQYF	TGTGCCAGCAGCTTAGGGGCTAGCGGGGGAGTGTACCAAGAGACCCAGTACTTC
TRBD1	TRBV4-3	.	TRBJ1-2	CASSQDAETGVPGYTF	TGCGCCAGCAGCCAAGACGCCGAGACAGGGGTCCCTGGCTACACCTTC
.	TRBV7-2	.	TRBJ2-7	CASSLSGYSYEQYF	TGTGCCAGCAGCTTATCAGGCTACTCCTACGAGCAGTACTTC
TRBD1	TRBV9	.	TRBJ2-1	CASSRDSNEQFF	TGTGCCAGCAGCCGGGACAGCAATGAGCAGTTCTTC
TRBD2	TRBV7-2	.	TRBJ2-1	CASSFSGGAHNEQFF	TGTGCCAGCAGCTTTAGCGGGGGGGCCCACAATGAGCAGTTCTTC
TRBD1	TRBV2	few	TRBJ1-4	CATEAGTATQQLFF	TGTGCCACTGAAGCCGGGACAGCTACCCAGCAACTGTTTTTT
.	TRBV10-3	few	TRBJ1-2	CAISGTANYGYTF	TGTGCCATCAGTGGGACAGCTAACTATGGCTACACCTTC
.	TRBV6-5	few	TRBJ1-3	CASSYFTEHGNTIYF	TGTGCCAGCAGTTACTTTACAGAACACGGAAACACCATATATTTT
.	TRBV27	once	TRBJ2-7	CASSLGLAYEQYF	TGTGCCAGCAGTTTGGGACTGGCCTACGAGCAGTACTTC
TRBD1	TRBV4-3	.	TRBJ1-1	CASSQTQGAHTEAFF	TGCGCCAGCAGCCAAACTCAGGGGGCGCACACTGAAGCTTTCTTT
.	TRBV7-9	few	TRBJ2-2	CASSLPQGGNTGELFF	TGTGCCAGCAGCCTCCCCCAGGGGGGCAACACCGGGGAGCTGTTTTTT
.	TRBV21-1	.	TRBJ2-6	CATELRDRGLFGANVLTF	TGTGCCACCGAATTACGGGACAGGGGACTTTTTGGGGCCAACGTCCTGACTTTC
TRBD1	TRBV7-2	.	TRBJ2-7	CASSLAGTASYEQYF	TGTGCCAGCAGCTTGGCCGGGACAGCCTCCTACGAGCAGTACTTC
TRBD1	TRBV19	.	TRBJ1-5	CASTGTGSGQPQHF	TGTGCCAGTACCGGGACAGGGTCGGGTCAGCCCCAGCATTTT
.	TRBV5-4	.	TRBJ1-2	CASSLVDTAYGYTF	TGTGCCAGCAGCCTCGTTGACACCGCCTATGGCTACACCTTC
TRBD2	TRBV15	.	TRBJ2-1	CATSSTPGLGFNEQFF	TGTGCCACCAGCAGCACCCCGGGACTAGGGTTCAATGAGCAGTTCTTC
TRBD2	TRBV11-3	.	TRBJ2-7	CASSLGGFLAGGPEQYF	TGTGCCAGCAGCTTAGGAGGGTTCTTAGCGGGGGGGCCCGAGCAGTACTTC
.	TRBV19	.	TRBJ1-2	CASSMPHRNYGYTF	TGTGCCAGTAGTATGCCCCACAGGAACTATGGCTACACCTTC
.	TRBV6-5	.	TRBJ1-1	CASRTRDTEAFF	TGTGCCAGCAGAACGAGGGACACTGAAGCTTTCTTT
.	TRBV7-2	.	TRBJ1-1	CASSLWGEMNTEAFF	TGTGCCAGCAGCTTATGGGGAGAGATGAACACTGAAGCTTTCTTT
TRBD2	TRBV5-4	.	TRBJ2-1	CASSSGTSGGAANEQFF	TGTGCCAGCAGCTCCGGGACTAGCGGGGGGGCTGCGAATGAGCAGTTCTTC
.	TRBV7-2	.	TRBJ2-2	CASSLSRDTGELFF	TGTGCCAGCAGCTTATCCAGGGACACCGGGGAGCTGTTTTTT
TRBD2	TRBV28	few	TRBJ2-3	CASSLSRGDSTDTQYF	TGTGCCAGCAGTTTATCTCGGGGGGATAGCACAGATACGCAGTATTTT
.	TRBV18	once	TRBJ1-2	CASSQTANYGYTF	TGTGCCAGCTCACAAACAGCTAACTATGGCTACACCTTC
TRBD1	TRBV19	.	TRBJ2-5	CASSIPGQGGETQYF	TGTGCCAGTAGTATCCCCGGACAGGGGGGAGAGACCCAGTACTTC
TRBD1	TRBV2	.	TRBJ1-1	CASRLTGGGHTEAFF	TGTGCCAGCAGATTGACAGGGGGAGGGCACACTGAAGCTTTCTTT
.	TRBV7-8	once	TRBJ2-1	CASSLHRARGAINEQFF	TGTGCCAGCAGCTTACACAGGGCCAGGGGTGCTATCAATGAGCAGTTCTTC
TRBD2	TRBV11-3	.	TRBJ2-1	CASSPLAASYNEQFF	TGTGCCAGCAGCCCCCTAGCGGCCTCCTACAATGAGCAGTTCTTC
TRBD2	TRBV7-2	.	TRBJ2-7	CASSLRSSSGGFEQYF	TGTGCCAGCAGCTTAAGATCGAGTAGCGGGGGGTTCGAGCAGTACTTC
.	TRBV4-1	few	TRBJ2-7	CASSQQGSYEQYF	TGCGCCAGCAGCCAACAGGGGTCCTACGAGCAGTACTTC
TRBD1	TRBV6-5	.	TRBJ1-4	CASSYSGQSGGEKLFF	TGTGCCAGCAGTTACTCGGGACAGTCCGGAGGTGAAAAACTGTTTTTT
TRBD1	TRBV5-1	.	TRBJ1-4	CASRVTGSEEKLFF	TGCGCCAGCAGGGTGACAGGGTCTGAGGAAAAACTGTTTTTT
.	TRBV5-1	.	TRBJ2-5	CASSLGRDYQETQYF	TGCGCCAGCAGCTTGGGCCGGGACTACCAAGAGACCCAGTACTTC
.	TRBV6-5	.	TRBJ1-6	CASSYRGSPLHF	TGTGCCAGCAGTTACCGGGGTTCACCCCTCCACTTT
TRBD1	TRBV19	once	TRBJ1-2	CASFTTDRLLGNYGYTF	TGTGCCAGTTTTACTACGGACAGGTTATTAGGCAACTATGGCTACACCTTC
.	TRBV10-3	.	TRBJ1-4	CAISEWGVRDEKLFF	TGTGCCATCAGTGAGTGGGGGGTGCGGGATGAAAAACTGTTTTTT
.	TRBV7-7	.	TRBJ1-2	CASSLGRQVLQHYYGYTF	TGTGCCAGCAGCTTAGGTCGACAGGTCCTACAACACTACTATGGCTACACCTTC
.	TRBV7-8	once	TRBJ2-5	CASSLSRLFQETQYF	TGTGCCAGCAGCTTAAGTAGACTATTCCAAGAGACCCAGTACTTC
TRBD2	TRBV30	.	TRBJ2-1	CAWSVRTSGGAKGEQFF	TGTGCCTGGAGTGTCAGGACTAGCGGGGGGGCGAAGGGTGAGCAGTTCTTC
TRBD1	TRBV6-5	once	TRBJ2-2	CASRRPGQGSGELFF	TGTGCCAGCAGGAGACCGGGACAGGGGTCCGGGGAGCTGTTTTTT
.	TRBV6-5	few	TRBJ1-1	CASSYRDNLEAFF	TGTGCCAGCAGTTACCGGGACAACCTTGAAGCTTTCTTT